This passage covers 10 T cell receptor beta chains from one sample sequenced in a study of identical twins. TCRdb independently ran MiXCR on the 5' RACE reads; one entry per CDR3 protein. The sample consists of just under 550,000 distinct CDR3 sequences, roughly 15% of them appearing once. These data were also filed under a second study, of yellow fever vaccine responses in identical twins.

Sequences were obtained from CD4+ T cells sorted from blood. All receptors come from a woman between 18 and 29 years old in good health.

This clonotype occurred a few times. V and J are TRBV4-1 and TRBJ1-2, with D possibly being TRBD1 (6 bases). Trimming removed 0 bases at V and 5 bases at J, with 10 bases between. The germline gives CDR1 MGHRA, CDR2 YSYEKL. The CDR3 sequence is 14 residues long. CDR3: CASSQEGAFYGYTF. The CDR3 DNA is TGCGCCAGCAGCCAAGAGGGGGCCTTTTATGGCTACACCTTC.

The chain couples TRBV11-2 to TRBJ1-2; 7 bases are a match to TRBD1. V lost 2 bases, J lost 4 bases, and 7 bases stayed unmatched. This CDR3 is 15 amino acids long. Germline-derived CDR1 and CDR2 are SGHAT and FQNNGV. The CDR3 region is CASSLLGQSIYGYTF. CDR3 bases: TGTGCCAGCAGCTTACTGGGACAGAGCATCTATGGCTACACCTTC.

This clonotype has just a few counts. The chain employs TRBV10-3 and TRBJ1-1, with TRBD1 matching 9 bases. This CDR3 has 13 residues. Germline CDR1 ENHRY, CDR2 SYGVKD. After removal of 4 bases from V and 8 bases from J, the junction contained 5 bases not matched to a gene. The CDR3 DNA follows: TGTGCCATCAGTGTCACAGGGGGCGCCGAAGCTTTCTTT. The encoded protein is CAISVTGGAEAFF.

This clonotype turned up a few times. The chain combines TRBV29-1 with TRBJ2-1, with TRBD2 matching over 7 bases. The CDR3 is 13 residues long. Germline V gene sequence: CDR1 SQVTM, CDR2 ANQGSEA. With V trimmed by 6 bases and J by 7 bases, 9 bases remained unmatched. The CDR3 loop is CSVRRGGANEQFF. The CDR3 region has the DNA TGCAGCGTACGCCGCGGGGGTGCAAATGAGCAGTTCTTC.

This clonotype was observed a few times. This sequence joins TRBV5-1 and TRBJ2-7; TRBD1 is a possible D gene (6 bases). The length of the CDR3 is 15 residues. Trimming took 4 bases from V and 3 from J, leaving 17 bases between them. Germline V gene lookup returns CDR1 SGHRS and CDR2 YFSETQ. CDR3 bases: TGCGCCAGCAGCCTGTCCCTTACAGGGTTCTACGAGCAGTACTTC. Protein: CASSLSLTGFYEQYF.

This clonotype was picked up many times. The chain employs TRBV7-9 and TRBJ2-1, with D unclear. The V gene's germline CDR1 is SEHNR and CDR2 FQNEAQ (reference sequence). CDR3 size: 12 residues. V dropped 4 bases and J dropped 4 bases, with 5 bases sitting between them. DNA for the CDR3: TGTGCCAGCAGCTCCGAGTACAATGAGCAGTTCTTC. Translating gives CASSSEYNEQFF.

This chain connects TRBV7-8 to TRBJ2-7, with TRBD1 matching 9 bases. Unmatched junction bases numbered 4, after V lost 5 bases and J lost 8 bases. This CDR3 has 12 amino acids. Germline CDR1 reads SGHVS; CDR2 reads FQNEAQ. The CDR3 region is CASSPNRGQQYV. The CDR3 DNA reads TGTGCCAGCAGCCCGAACAGGGGGCAGCAGTACGTC.

This clonotype was detected a few times. The chain has TRBV4-2 and TRBJ2-1; 12 bases fit TRBD2. This CDR3 contains 16 residues. The ends lost 5 bases at V and 4 bases at J; junction bases unmatched: 6. CDR1 and CDR2 from the germline V gene are LGHNA and YNFKEQ. CDR3 sequence: CASSTTSGRTYNEQFF. The CDR3 DNA sequence: TGTGCCAGCAGCACGACTAGCGGGAGAACTTACAATGAGCAGTTCTTC.

The rearrangement links TRBV5-5 to TRBJ2-3, with D unresolved. Germline lookup yields CDR1 SGHKS and CDR2 YYEKEE (reference sequence). Trimming left V 1 base short and J 0 bases short, with 9 bases between. CDR3 length equals 15 residues. The CDR3 reads CASSLQISSTDTQYF. CDR3 nucleotide sequence: TGTGCCAGCAGCTTGCAGATATCTAGCACAGATACGCAGTATTTT. Filled out from reference TRBV5-5 and TRBJ2-3, the complete variable domain reads DAGVTQSPTHLIKTRGQQVTLRCSPISGHKSVSWYQQVLGQGPQFIFQYYEKEERGRGNFPDRFSARQFPNYSSELNVNALLLGDSALYLCASSLQISSTDTQYFGPGTRLTVL.

The genes are TRBV4-1 and TRBJ2-1, with TRBD2 identical over 15 bases. Germline trimming cut 3 bases from V and 4 bases from J; bases unmatched to any gene: 7. The germline V gene has CDR1 MGHRA and CDR2 YSYEKL. The CDR3 is 18 residues long. The CDR3 bases are TGCGCCAGCAGCCAGGCAGGACTAGCGGGGGGGTTATACAATGAGCAGTTCTTC. Its protein is CASSQAGLAGGLYNEQFF.